What follows is one T cell receptor (beta chain) and its context. This sample is drawn from a study of blood T cell repertoires in COVID-19. Study-level background: Acute and convalescent COVID-19 specimens originated in the United States, Italy and Spain. The cDNA or gDNA used as material had been derived from T cells, B-cell-depleted T cells, or PBMCs.

Under the authors' procedure: It was from reference gene primer amplification that nucleated cell counts were estimated. Sequencing used immunoSEQ multiplex PCR; TCRdb keeps in-frame clones, though not all of them. V, J and clone size are taken as reported in that table, and D and trimming were inferred from the DNA itself. This table has roughly 410,000 clones, around 87% appearing once. Recruited during active infection, patients (from Seattle) were subsequently followed longitudinally. This CDR3 has 15 residues. Trimming cost V 0 bases and J 4 bases, with 9 bases left between them. Germline V CDR1 and CDR2: LGHNA, YNFKEQ.

The sample taken for sequencing was peripheral blood. This chain links TRBV4-2 with TRBJ1-4; possibly TRBD1 for D (5 bases). The receptor's source is an older woman with COVID-19, enrolled during active disease. CDR3 bases: TGTGCCAGCAGCCAAGATGGGGCCGATAATGAAAAACTGTTTTTT. As protein: CASSQDGADNEKLFF.